A single sample is the source of the 13 T cell receptor beta chains below, sequenced in a study of vaccination effects on CD4 cells after COVID-19. Their antigens are not known. The data were produced by immunoSEQ multiplex PCR, yet TCRdb's version contains in-frame clones alone and is incomplete. The data contain approximately 70,000 clones, roughly four fifths of them singletons. Scientists isolated CD4+ T cells after an approximately 10-day culture period ended. BNT162b2 vaccine or mRNA-1273 vaccine was given to participants in two doses. This specimen was CD4+ T cells from PBMCs cultured without peptide, taken after COVID-19 vaccination. Receptors originate from a human donor who received a COVID-19 vaccine.

V gene TRBV5-1 combines with J gene TRBJ1-5; D gene ambiguous. V gave up 4 bases and J gave up 5 bases, with 13 bases separating them. The germline V gene encodes CDR1 SGHRS and CDR2 YFSETQ. This CDR3 region has 14 residues. CDR3: CASSGGGRDQPQHF. CDR3 sequence (DNA): TGCGCCAGCAGCGGCGGCGGGAGGGATCAGCCCCAGCATTTT.

The chain is built from TRBV2 and TRBJ2-5; no clear D gene. The germline V gene has CDR1 SNHLY and CDR2 FYNNEI. V lost 8 bases and J lost 0, with 7 bases in between. The CDR3 runs to 12 residues. Written as DNA, the CDR3 is TGTGCCAGCGAGGTGTACCAAGAGACCCAGTACTTC. Protein: CASEVYQETQYF.

The V and J genes are TRBV6-2 or TRBV6-3 and TRBJ1-5; D unclear. In germline, CDR1 is MNHEY, CDR2 SVGEGT. There are 16 residues in the CDR3. Trimming removed 5 bases at V and 2 bases at J, with 16 bases between. CDR3: CASSRSIARGNQPQHF. The CDR3 DNA reads TGTGCCAGCAGTCGGAGCATTGCTCGGGGCAATCAGCCCCAGCATTTT.

The CDR3 loop is CASSVDPRQGSSPLHF. The CDR3 DNA is TGTGCCAGCAGCGTGGATCCACGACAGGGCTCTTCACCCCTCCACTTT. The chain joins TRBV9 to TRBJ1-6; 7 nucleotides match TRBD1. The germline gives CDR1 SGDLS, CDR2 YYNGEE. The CDR3 loop spans 16 amino acids. V was pared by 2 bases and J by 9 bases, with 11 bases of the junction left unmatched. The whole variable domain, remainder taken from reference TRBV9 and TRBJ1-6, is DSGVTQTPKHLITATGQRVTLRCSPRSGDLSVYWYQQSLDQGLQFLIQYYNGEERAKGNILERFSAQQFPDLHSELNLSSLELGDSALYFCASSVDPRQGSSPLHFGNGTRLTVT.

V and J are TRBV23-1 and TRBJ1-5; no clear D gene. TRBV23-1 is filed as an ORF, its function uncertain. The CDR3 sequence is 12 residues long. Trimming took off 0 bases at V and 7 bases at J, with 4 bases between the two ends. In DNA form, the CDR3 reads TGCGCCAGCAGTCAATCGGAACAGCCCCAGCATTTT. It codes for CASSQSEQPQHF.

This clone was recorded once. The rearrangement joins TRBV7-3 to TRBJ2-6; D may correspond to TRBD1 or TRBD2 (5 bases each). CDR1 is SGHTA and CDR2 is FQGTGA in the germline V gene. Trimming took 3 bases from V and 3 from J, leaving 9 bases between them. This CDR3 comprises 15 residues. The CDR3 DNA reads TGTGCCAGCAGCTTCAGGGAGATTGGGGCCAACGTCCTGACTTTC. This codes for CASSFREIGANVLTF.

This clone was seen a handful of times. This chain links TRBV9 with TRBJ1-4; 7 positions match TRBD1. CDR3 length: 14 amino acids. Germline CDR1 SGDLS, CDR2 YYNGEE. V trimming: 4 bases; J trimming: 8 bases; junction bases outside the gene matches: 8. This chain's CDR3 is CASSPRTGVEKLFF. DNA for the CDR3: TGTGCCAGCAGCCCTAGGACAGGCGTGGAAAAACTGTTTTTT.

The rearrangement uses TRBV4-1 and TRBJ1-6; D remains ambiguous. Per the germline V gene, CDR1 is MGHRA and CDR2 is YSYEKL. V lost 1 base to trimming and J lost 7 bases, with 14 bases between them. The CDR3 loop spans 16 amino acids. Here the CDR3 DNA reads TGCGCCAGCAGCCAAGTGGATCGGGATAGGAATTCACCCCTCCACTTT. It translates to CASSQVDRDRNSPLHF.

This clone was counted once. The chain has TRBV6-5 and TRBJ2-2, with D possibly TRBD1 on 7 matching bases. V shed 7 bases and J shed 4 bases, with 16 bases lying between them. This CDR3 has 15 residues. Germline assignment: CDR1 MNHEY and CDR2 SVGAGI. CDR3 sequence (DNA): TGTGCCAGCATGATCCAGGGGGGAGCCACCGGGGAGCTGTTTTTT. This gives the protein CASMIQGGATGELFF.

V gene TRBV18 combines with J gene TRBJ2-1; the D gene is possibly TRBD1 (5 bases). The ends were cut back, 5 bases at V and 9 bases at J, with 14 bases in the middle. The CDR3 runs to 13 residues. Germline lookup yields CDR1 KGHSH and CDR2 LQKENI. The CDR3 loop reads CASSRQPPAEQFF. CDR3 DNA sequence: TGTGCCAGCTCAAGACAGCCGCCGGCTGAGCAGTTCTTC.

This chain links TRBV7-2 with TRBJ1-1, with D possibly matching TRBD1 (5 bases). The CDR3 runs 14 residues. V lost 1 base and J 4 bases, leaving 10 bases between the germline ends. Germline V gene sequence: CDR1 SGHTA, CDR2 FQGNSA. CDR3 region: CASSLGGDGTEAFF. In DNA, the CDR3 is TGTGCCAGCAGCTTAGGGGGGGACGGCACTGAAGCTTTCTTT.

The count of this clone is one. The gene calls are TRBV19 and TRBJ1-4; D unclear. The V end lost 10 bases, the J end lost 6 bases, and 15 bases lay between the germline ends. Germline CDR1 LNHDA, CDR2 SQIVND (reference sequence). The CDR3 runs to 13 residues. The CDR3 is CATQRFPDEKLFF. In DNA form, the CDR3 reads TGTGCCACCCAGAGATTCCCCGATGAAAAACTGTTTTTT.

The V gene is TRBV3-1 (or the pseudogene TRBV3-2), the J gene TRBJ1-2, with a weak D call TRBD1 (6 bases). The CDR3 spans 14 residues. Germline CDR1 is LGHDT and CDR2 is YNNKEL (reference sequence). V gave up 3 bases and J gave up 5 bases, with 13 bases separating them. The CDR3, as DNA: TGTGCCAGCAGCCATTGGGGAGACAGGTATGGCTACACCTTC. This codes for CASSHWGDRYGYTF.